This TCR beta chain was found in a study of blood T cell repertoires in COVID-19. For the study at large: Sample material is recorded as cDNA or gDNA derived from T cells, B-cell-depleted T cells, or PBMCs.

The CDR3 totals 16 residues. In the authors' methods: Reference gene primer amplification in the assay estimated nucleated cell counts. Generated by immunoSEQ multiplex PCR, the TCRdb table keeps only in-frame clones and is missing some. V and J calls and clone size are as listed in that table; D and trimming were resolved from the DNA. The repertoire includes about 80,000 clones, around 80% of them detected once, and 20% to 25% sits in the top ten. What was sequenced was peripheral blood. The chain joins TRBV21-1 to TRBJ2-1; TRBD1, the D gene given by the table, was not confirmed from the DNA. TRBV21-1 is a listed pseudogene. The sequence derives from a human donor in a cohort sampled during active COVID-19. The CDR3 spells CASSTRTGNFSNEQFF. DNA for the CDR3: TGTGCCAGCAGCACCCGGACAGGGAACTTTTCCAATGAGCAGTTCTTC.